Below are 31 T cell receptor beta chains sequenced from a single sample in a study of T cell repertoires in cytomegalovirus infection. No antigen is known for these receptors. TCRdb recomputed calls from the reads with MiXCR, one row per CDR3 protein. The table shows roughly 500,000 distinct CDR3 sequences, with 33% occurring only once. The material was cultured PBMCs, obtained from culture after CMV antigen stimulation. Source of these receptors: a human donor in good health (CMV status not recorded). Some clones in this sample may be carry-over from other donors' samples.

This chain joins TRBV7-2 and TRBJ2-1; a possible D gene is TRBD1 (6 bases). V was clipped by 5 bases and J by 13 bases, with 12 bases between them. The CDR3 is 11 amino acids. Germline lookup yields CDR1 SGHTA and CDR2 FQGNSA. The DNA of the CDR3 is TGTGCCAGCAGCCAACAGGGAAGACAGTTCTTC. Its protein product is CASSQQGRQFF.

The rearrangement uses TRBV4-2 and TRBJ2-3, with D possibly TRBD2 on 6 matching bases. Germline V gives CDR1 LGHNA, CDR2 YNFKEQ. Trimming took 1 base from V and 3 from J, leaving 11 bases between them. CDR3 size: 15 residues. The CDR3 DNA reads TGTGCCAGCAGCCAAGCGGGAGACGGAACAGATACGCAGTATTTT. Translated, it gives CASSQAGDGTDTQYF.

This clonotype has only one observation. The gene calls are TRBV20-1 and TRBJ1-6; D gene uncertain. Trimming pared 0 bases from V and 7 bases from J, leaving 4 bases between. The V gene's germline CDR1 is DFQATT and CDR2 SNEGSKA (reference sequence). This CDR3 has 12 amino acids. The CDR3 sequence: CSARDPNSPLHF. CDR3 DNA: TGCAGTGCTAGAGATCCCAATTCACCCCTCCACTTT.

This clonotype was seen a handful of times. The junction departs from the called germline gene at one end, perhaps through a read error. The J gene is TRBJ2-3, the V gene TRBV7-7; D is undetermined. Germline-derived CDR1 and CDR2 are SSHAT and FNYEAQ (reference sequence). This CDR3 contains 13 residues. This chain's CDR3 is CASSLDITDTQYF. CDR3 nucleotides: TGTGCTAGCAGCTTAGATATCACAGATACGCAGTATTTT.

The chain uses TRBV10-3 and TRBJ2-2; D uncertain. Per germline, CDR1 ENHRY and CDR2 SYGVKD. V gave up 8 bases and J gave up 5 bases, with 12 bases separating them. The length of the CDR3 is 13 residues. CDR3 nucleotides: TGTGCCATCCTTGAAAATTTGACCGGGGAGCTGTTTTTT. Its translation: CAILENLTGELFF.

The rearrangement links TRBV12-3 or TRBV12-4 to TRBJ2-1; D is possibly TRBD2 (6 bases). Trimming removed 2 bases at V and 2 bases at J, with 13 bases between. The CDR3 totals 16 residues. The CDR3 protein is CASSLRGRATYNEQFF. CDR3 in DNA: TGTGCCAGCAGTTTACGGGGGAGAGCCACCTACAATGAGCAGTTCTTC.

The J gene is TRBJ2-1, the V gene TRBV9, with D possibly matching TRBD2 (6 bases). CDR3 length equals 15 residues. The ends were cut back, 0 bases at V and 4 bases at J, with 11 bases in the middle. Germline CDR1 and CDR2: SGDLS and YYNGEE. The CDR3 is CASSVALADYNEQFF. CDR3 DNA: TGTGCCAGCAGCGTAGCACTAGCAGATTACAATGAGCAGTTCTTC.

The chain recombines TRBV6-5 with TRBJ1-2, with TRBD1 as a possible D gene (5 bases). V shed 0 bases and J shed 10 bases, with 18 bases lying between them. This CDR3 is built from 15 residues. Germline assignment: CDR1 MNHEY and CDR2 SVGAGI. The DNA for the CDR3 is TGTGCCAGCAGTTACTCGACGGCAGGGACGGGGTACTACACCTTC. Translating it yields CASSYSTAGTGYYTF.

This clonotype showed up many times. This chain uses TRBV7-9 with TRBJ2-1; 14 nucleotides align to TRBD2. V lost 5 bases, J lost 12 bases, and 9 bases stayed unmatched. This CDR3 region has 15 residues. The V gene's germline CDR1 is SEHNR and CDR2 FQNEAQ (reference sequence). DNA of the CDR3: TGTGCCAGCAGCCCCCGACTAGCGGGAGGGCCGAGGCAGTTCTTC. It translates to CASSPRLAGGPRQFF.

V usage is TRBV6-2 or TRBV6-3 and J usage is TRBJ2-5; no definite D call. This CDR3 has 13 amino acids. The V and J ends lost 2 bases and 4 bases respectively, with 8 bases between them. The germline CDR1 and CDR2 sequences are MNHEY and SVGEGT. The CDR3 here is CASSYQELETQYF. The CDR3 DNA sequence: TGTGCCAGCAGTTACCAGGAGTTAGAGACCCAGTACTTC.

The CDR3 loop reads CASSYSSAHYEQYV. CDR3 coding DNA: TGTGCCAGCAGTTACTCGTCCGCACACTACGAGCAGTACGTC. V is TRBV6-6 and J is TRBJ2-7, with D unclear. There are 14 residues in the CDR3. In germline, CDR1 is MNHNY, CDR2 SVGAGI (reference sequence). The ends were cut back, 0 bases at V and 3 bases at J, with 9 bases in the middle.

The chain links TRBV20-1 to TRBJ2-3; D is uncertain. The V end lost 3 bases, the J end lost 3 bases, and 13 bases lay between the germline ends. Germline-derived CDR1 and CDR2 are DFQATT and SNEGSKA (reference sequence). This CDR3 is built from 14 residues. The CDR3 DNA is TGCAGTGCTAGCCTCGAGACGAGGACAGATACGCAGTATTTT. Translated: CSASLETRTDTQYF.

This clonotype came up many times. The genes are TRBV18 and TRBJ1-2; no definite D call. The CDR3 length is 13 residues. Germline lookup yields CDR1 KGHSH and CDR2 LQKENI. Trimming cost V 5 bases and J 7 bases, with 14 bases left between them. CDR3 sequence: CASSTADRIGYTF. DNA for the CDR3: TGTGCCAGCTCAACAGCAGACCGTATTGGCTACACCTTC.

This clonotype was found a few times. The V call is TRBV28, the J call TRBJ2-7; D not resolved. The germline gives CDR1 MDHEN, CDR2 SYDVKM. The CDR3 is made up of 15 amino acids. The ends were cut back, 6 bases at V and 3 bases at J, with 18 bases in the middle. The CDR3 spells CASSPAGGEDYEQYF. In nucleotides, the CDR3 is TGTGCCAGCAGCCCTGCTGGCGGAGAGGACTACGAGCAGTACTTC.

There are a few counts of this clonotype. The chain has TRBV7-2 and TRBJ1-5; D not certain. Deletions cut 7 bases from V and 5 bases from J, with 12 bases between. The CDR3 is 13 residues long. From germline, CDR1 is SGHTA and CDR2 FQGNSA. The CDR3 sequence is CASTPTGDQPQHF. Here the CDR3 DNA reads TGTGCCAGCACCCCGACGGGAGATCAGCCCCAGCATTTT. Supplemented by reference TRBV7-2 and TRBJ1-5, the full variable domain reads GAGVSQSPSNKVTEKGKDVELRCDPISGHTALYWYRQSLGQGLEFLIYFQGNSAPDKSGLPSDRFSAERTGGSVSTLTIQRTQQEDSAVYLCASTPTGDQPQHFGDGTRLSIL.

The chain links TRBV15 to TRBJ1-5, with unresolved D. Germline values: CDR1 LNHNV, CDR2 YYDKDF (reference sequence). The CDR3 covers 14 residues. V was shortened by 3 bases and J by 0 bases, with 6 bases between the two germline ends. The CDR3 region is CATSRDHSNQPQHF. The CDR3 DNA sequence: TGTGCCACCAGCAGGGACCATAGCAATCAGCCCCAGCATTTT. Based on the CDR3 plus reference TRBV15 and TRBJ1-5, the full variable domain is DAMVIQNPRYQVTQFGKPVTLSCSQTLNHNVMYWYQQKSSQAPKLLFHYYDKDFNNEADTPDNFQSRRPNTSFCFLDIRSPGLGDTAMYLCATSRDHSNQPQHFGDGTRLSIL.

This clonotype was counted once. The J gene is TRBJ1-1, the V gene TRBV28; D remains unclear. The CDR3 contains 14 residues. Trimming stripped 5 bases from V and 1 base from J, with 11 bases between. CDR1 is MDHEN and CDR2 is SYDVKM in the germline V gene. The CDR3 coding sequence is TGTGCCAGCAGTCCCCCAGTTCGGAACACTGAAGCTTTCTTT. Protein product: CASSPPVRNTEAFF.

The rearrangement joins TRBV29-1 to TRBJ2-3, with D tentatively TRBD1 (6 bases). The CDR3 length is 13 residues. Per the germline V gene, CDR1 is SQVTM and CDR2 is ANQGSEA. Trimming took off 0 bases at V and 8 bases at J, with 12 bases between the two ends. The CDR3, as DNA: TGCAGCGTTGAAGATCAGGGGATGGCTACGCAGTATTTT. The encoded protein is CSVEDQGMATQYF.

The chain is built from TRBV5-6 and TRBJ2-5; 10 bases are shared with TRBD2. The CDR3 is 17 amino acids. The V segment lost 2 bases and the J segment 4 bases; nucleotides outside the gene matches: 11. The V gene's germline CDR1 is SGHDT and CDR2 YYEEEE. The CDR3 region is CASSFPPIAGGRETQYF. The CDR3 nucleotides read TGTGCCAGCAGCTTCCCCCCGATAGCGGGAGGTCGAGAGACCCAGTACTTC.

This clonotype has more than one count but fewer than ten. This rearrangement joins TRBV7-2 to TRBJ2-2; D not resolved. This CDR3 is 16 amino acids long. The germline V gene encodes CDR1 SGHTA and CDR2 FQGNSA. V lost 1 base and J lost 0, with 9 bases in between. CDR3 sequence reads: CASSLVPGTNTGELFF. The CDR3 DNA is TGTGCCAGCAGCTTAGTGCCGGGTACGAACACCGGGGAGCTGTTTTTT.

The gene calls are TRBV20-1 and TRBJ2-1; 8 bases align to TRBD2. This CDR3 has 16 residues. Trimming cost V 1 base and J 3 bases; bases outside gene matches: 8. Germline V CDR1 and CDR2: DFQATT, SNEGSKA (reference sequence). The CDR3: CSARGGSSGSYNEQFF. The DNA of the CDR3 is TGCAGTGCTAGAGGGGGTTCGAGCGGGAGCTACAATGAGCAGTTCTTC.

The chain has TRBV4-1 and TRBJ2-7, with D tentatively TRBD2 (6 bases). V lost 3 bases and J 0 bases, leaving 12 bases between the germline ends. Germline CDR1 is MGHRA and CDR2 is YSYEKL. CDR3 length equals 15 residues. The CDR3 sequence is CASSQLGTASYEQYF. The CDR3 DNA reads TGCGCCAGCAGCCAGCTAGGGACTGCCTCCTACGAGCAGTACTTC.

The V gene is TRBV7-2, the J gene TRBJ2-3; the D gene could be TRBD1 or TRBD2 (5 bases each). V shed 7 bases and J shed 1 base, with 18 bases lying between them. The germline gives CDR1 SGHTA, CDR2 FQGNSA. This CDR3 is built from 16 residues. CDR3 loop: CASTGATAERTDTQYF. CDR3 nucleotides: TGTGCCAGCACCGGGGCCACAGCGGAGCGCACAGATACGCAGTATTTT.

This clonotype was seen more than once but under ten times. The chain uses TRBV6-1 and TRBJ2-2, with D uncertain. V lost 6 bases, J lost 2 bases, and 16 bases lay in between. The CDR3 is 16 residues long. Per the germline V gene, CDR1 is MNHNS and CDR2 is SASEGT. In DNA form, the CDR3 reads TGTGCCAGCAGCCAGGTTCGTGGGTTAAACACCGGGGAGCTGTTTTTT. Its translation is CASSQVRGLNTGELFF.

This clonotype was seen only a few times. This chain connects TRBV12-3 or TRBV12-4 to TRBJ2-4; 9 bases map to TRBD2. Trimming at V came to 2 bases and at J to 6 bases, leaving 8 bases not matched to a gene. The CDR3 sequence is 16 residues long. CDR3 sequence reads: CASSLKPSGTTNIQYF. In DNA form, the CDR3 reads TGTGCCAGCAGTTTAAAACCTAGCGGGACGACAAACATTCAGTACTTC.

This clonotype has only a few counts. The chain employs TRBV11-3 and TRBJ2-3; TRBD2 matches 14 bases. This CDR3 contains 18 residues. The junction had 14 bases not matched to a gene; V was cut back by 6 bases and J by 6 bases. Germline CDR1 and CDR2: SGHNT and YENEEA. The CDR3 DNA reads TGTGCCAGCAGTCCGGGACTAGCGGGAGAAATTGGGATGGATACGCAGTATTTT. It specifies CASSPGLAGEIGMDTQYF.

This chain links TRBV12-3 or TRBV12-4 with TRBJ2-1, with D perhaps assigned TRBD1 or TRBD2 (6 bases each). CDR3 length equals 14 residues. Trimming stripped 7 bases from V and 7 bases from J, with 17 bases between. As DNA, the CDR3 is TGTGCCAGCACCAAAAGTGGGGGGCGAAATGAGCAGTTCTTC. It codes for CASTKSGGRNEQFF.

This chain links TRBV20-1 with TRBJ2-7; no firm D call. The V end lost 0 bases, the J end lost 3 bases, and 3 bases lay between the germline ends. CDR1 DFQATT and CDR2 SNEGSKA come from the germline V gene (reference sequence). The CDR3 is 11 residues long. CDR3 in DNA: TGCAGTGCTAGAGAGGGCTACGAGCAGTACTTC. Translation gives CSAREGYEQYF.

This clonotype was detected a few times. This chain uses TRBV11-2 with TRBJ2-5; D is perhaps TRBD2 (5 bases). Per germline, CDR1 SGHAT and CDR2 FQNNGV. The V end was cut by 7 bases, the J end by 1 base, with 10 bases between. The CDR3 consists of 13 residues. CDR3 DNA sequence: TGTGCCAGCATCGAGGGCCCCCAAGAGACCCAGTACTTC. Its protein is CASIEGPQETQYF.

This chain links TRBV4-1 with TRBJ2-7; TRBD2 agrees at 13 bases. CDR1 and CDR2 (germline): MGHRA, YSYEKL. There are 17 residues in the CDR3. The ends lost 6 bases at V and 12 bases at J; junction bases unmatched: 20. CDR3 DNA sequence: TGCGCCAGCAGTCAATACCTCGGGGGACTAGCGGGACTAGGGAGGTACTTC. It is translated as CASSQYLGGLAGLGRYF.

This clonotype was detected a few times. The CDR3 here is CASSPAGLVARETQYF. In nucleotides, the CDR3 is TGTGCCAGCAGCCCAGCGGGACTAGTAGCAAGAGAGACCCAGTACTTC. The gene calls are TRBV28 and TRBJ2-5, with 8 bases identical to TRBD2. V was pared by 6 bases and J by 4 bases, with 13 bases of the junction left unmatched. The CDR3 has 16 residues. In germline, CDR1 is MDHEN, CDR2 SYDVKM.